Sequencing of this T cell receptor (beta chain) was carried out in a study of T cell repertoires in cytomegalovirus infection. Overall study findings and caveats: Totalled public TCR beta family frequency picked out people who carried CMV plus the relevant HLA. The ex vivo response showed dominance by HLA-C-restricted CMV-specific TCR beta clonotypes.

TCRdb re-derived calls from the reads in MiXCR, one entry per CDR3 protein. The sample yields about 890,000 distinct CDR3 sequences, 30% to 40% seen once. This CDR3 has 15 residues. V dropped 4 bases and J dropped 2; count of bases not matched to a gene: 7. Per germline, CDR1 SEHNR and CDR2 FQNEAQ (reference sequence). This clonotype was detected a few times. The antigen is undetermined. This TCR was recovered from a human donor in good health (CMV status not recorded). Some clones in this sample may be carry-over from other donors' samples. This specimen consisted of cultured CD8+ T cells from PBMCs, obtained from culture after CMV antigen stimulation. The chain uses TRBV7-9 and TRBJ1-2; 7 nucleotides match TRBD1. DNA for the CDR3: TGTGCCAGCAGCTATTCCGGGACAGCCAACTATGGCTACACCTTC. Amino acid sequence: CASSYSGTANYGYTF.